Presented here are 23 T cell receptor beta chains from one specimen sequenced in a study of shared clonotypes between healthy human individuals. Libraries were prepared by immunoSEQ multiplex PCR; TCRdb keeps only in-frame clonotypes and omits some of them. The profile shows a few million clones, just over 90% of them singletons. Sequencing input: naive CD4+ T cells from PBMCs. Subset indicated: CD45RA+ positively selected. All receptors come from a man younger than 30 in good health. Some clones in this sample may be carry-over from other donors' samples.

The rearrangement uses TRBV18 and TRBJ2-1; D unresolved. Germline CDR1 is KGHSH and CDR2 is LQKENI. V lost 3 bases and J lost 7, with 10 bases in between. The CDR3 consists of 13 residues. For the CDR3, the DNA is TGTGCCAGCTCACCCGCCCTTCTGAATGAGCAGTTCTTC. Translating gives CASSPALLNEQFF. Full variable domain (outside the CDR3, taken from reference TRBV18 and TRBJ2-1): NAGVMQNPRHLVRRRGQEARLRCSPMKGHSHVYWYRQLPEEGLKFMVYLQKENIIDESGMPKERFSAEFPKEGPSILRIQQVVRGDSAAYFCASSPALLNEQFFGPGTRLTVL.

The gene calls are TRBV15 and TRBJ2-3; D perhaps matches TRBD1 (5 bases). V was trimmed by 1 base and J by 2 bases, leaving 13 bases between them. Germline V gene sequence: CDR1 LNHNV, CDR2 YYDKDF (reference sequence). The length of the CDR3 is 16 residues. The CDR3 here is CATSRARAVPTDTQYF. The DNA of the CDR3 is TGTGCCACCAGCAGAGCCAGGGCCGTACCCACAGATACGCAGTATTTT.

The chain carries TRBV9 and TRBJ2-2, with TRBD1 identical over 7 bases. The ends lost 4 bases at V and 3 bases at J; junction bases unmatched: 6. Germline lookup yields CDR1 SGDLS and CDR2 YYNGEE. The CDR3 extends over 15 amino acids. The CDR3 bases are TGTGCCAGCAGCTCAAGACAGGGTCACACCGGGGAGCTGTTTTTT. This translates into CASSSRQGHTGELFF.

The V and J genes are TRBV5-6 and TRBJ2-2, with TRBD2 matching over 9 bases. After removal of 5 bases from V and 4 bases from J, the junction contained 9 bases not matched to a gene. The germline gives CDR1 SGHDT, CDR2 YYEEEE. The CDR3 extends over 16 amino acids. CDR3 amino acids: CASRVQREVVTGELFF. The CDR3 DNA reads TGTGCCAGCAGGGTGCAGCGGGAGGTAGTCACCGGGGAGCTGTTTTTT.

The CDR3 protein is CASSRGDPDYEQYF. The CDR3 nucleotides read TGTGCCAGCTCACGCGGCGATCCAGACTACGAGCAGTACTTC. This sequence joins TRBV18 and TRBJ2-7; no firm D call. The CDR3 spans 14 residues. Germline assignment: CDR1 KGHSH and CDR2 LQKENI. The V end was cut by 4 bases, the J end by 3 bases, with 13 bases between.

This CDR3 is CASSLYSASGRYEQYF. CDR3 DNA sequence: TGTGCCAGCAGCTTATATTCGGCTAGCGGGAGGTACGAGCAGTACTTC. The chain has TRBV7-3 and TRBJ2-7, with 11 nucleotides matching TRBD2. Germline loops: CDR1 SGHTA, CDR2 FQGTGA. This CDR3 is 16 amino acids long. The V segment lost 2 bases and the J segment 4 bases; nucleotides outside the gene matches: 7.

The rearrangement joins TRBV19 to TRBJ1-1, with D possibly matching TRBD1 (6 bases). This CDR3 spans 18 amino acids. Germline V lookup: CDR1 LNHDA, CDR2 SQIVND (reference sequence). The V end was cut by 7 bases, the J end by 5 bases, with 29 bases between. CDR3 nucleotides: TGTGCCAGTACCGACGGCTACAAGGACAGCCGTTCAGGGACTGAAGCTTTCTTT. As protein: CASTDGYKDSRSGTEAFF. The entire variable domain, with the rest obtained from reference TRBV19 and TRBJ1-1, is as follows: DGGITQSPKYLFRKEGQNVTLSCEQNLNHDAMYWYRQDPGQGLRLIYYSQIVNDFQKGDIAEGYSVSREKKESFPLTVTSAQKNPTAFYLCASTDGYKDSRSGTEAFFGQGTRLTVV.

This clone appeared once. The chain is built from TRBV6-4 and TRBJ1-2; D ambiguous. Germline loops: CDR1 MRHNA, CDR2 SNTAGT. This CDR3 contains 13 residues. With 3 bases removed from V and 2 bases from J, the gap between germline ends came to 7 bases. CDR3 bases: TGTGCCAGCAGTGAGGGCAGAAACTATGGCTACACCTTC. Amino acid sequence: CASSEGRNYGYTF.

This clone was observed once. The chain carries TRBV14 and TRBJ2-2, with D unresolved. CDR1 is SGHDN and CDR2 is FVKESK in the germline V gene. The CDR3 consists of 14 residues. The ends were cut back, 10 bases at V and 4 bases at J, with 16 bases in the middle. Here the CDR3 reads CATTPGLRTGELFF. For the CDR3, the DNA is TGTGCCACCACCCCCGGGCTGCGCACCGGGGAGCTGTTTTTT. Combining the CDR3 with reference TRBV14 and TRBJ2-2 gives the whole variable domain EAGVTQFPSHSVIEKGQTVTLRCDPISGHDNLYWYRRVMGKEIKFLLHFVKESKQDESGMPNNRFLAERTGGTYSTLKVQPAELEDSGVYFCATTPGLRTGELFFGEGSRLTVL.

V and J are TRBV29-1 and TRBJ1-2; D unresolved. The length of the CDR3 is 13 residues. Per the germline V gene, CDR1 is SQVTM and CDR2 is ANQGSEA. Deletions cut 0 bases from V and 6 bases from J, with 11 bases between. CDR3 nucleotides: TGCAGCGTTGAAGATAGTTGGGGAGATGGCTACACCTTC. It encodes CSVEDSWGDGYTF.

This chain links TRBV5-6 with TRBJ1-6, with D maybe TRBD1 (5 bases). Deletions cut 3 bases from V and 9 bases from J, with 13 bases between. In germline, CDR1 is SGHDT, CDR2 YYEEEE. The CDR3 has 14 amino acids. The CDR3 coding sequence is TGTGCCAGCAGCTGGGACGCCGGGAGTTCACCCCTCCACTTT. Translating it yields CASSWDAGSSPLHF.

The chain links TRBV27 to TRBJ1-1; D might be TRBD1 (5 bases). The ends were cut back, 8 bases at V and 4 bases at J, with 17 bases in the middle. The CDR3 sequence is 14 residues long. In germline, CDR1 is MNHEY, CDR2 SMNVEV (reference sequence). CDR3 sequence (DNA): TGTGCCAGCGTCGGGGGTCCGACGGGCACTGAAGCTTTCTTT. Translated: CASVGGPTGTEAFF.

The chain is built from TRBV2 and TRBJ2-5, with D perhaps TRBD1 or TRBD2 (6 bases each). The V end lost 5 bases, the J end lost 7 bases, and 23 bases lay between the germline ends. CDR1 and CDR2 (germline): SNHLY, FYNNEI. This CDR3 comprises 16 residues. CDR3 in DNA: TGTGCCAGCAGTCCGCCCACGCATCGACAGGAGGGGACCCAGTACTTC. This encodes CASSPPTHRQEGTQYF.

The DNA for the CDR3 is TGTGCCAGTAGTTCACAAGGGACTGGCAGGGAGCAGTACTTC. Encoded protein: CASSSQGTGREQYF. V usage is TRBV19 and J usage is TRBJ2-7, with D tentatively TRBD2 (6 bases). This CDR3 is built from 14 residues. The germline V gene has CDR1 LNHDA and CDR2 SQIVND (reference sequence). V was clipped by 5 bases and J by 7 bases, with 18 bases between them.

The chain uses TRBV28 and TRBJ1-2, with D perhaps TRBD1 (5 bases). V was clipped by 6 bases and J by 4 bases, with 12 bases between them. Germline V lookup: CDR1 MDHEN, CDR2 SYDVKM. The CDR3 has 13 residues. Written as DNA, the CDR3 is TGTGCCAGCAGCACAGGAGTCCCCTATGGCTACACCTTC. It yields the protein CASSTGVPYGYTF.

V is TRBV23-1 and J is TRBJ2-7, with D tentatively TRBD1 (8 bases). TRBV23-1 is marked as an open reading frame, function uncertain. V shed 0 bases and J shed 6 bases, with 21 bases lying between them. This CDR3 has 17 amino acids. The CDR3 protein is CASSQSATPTGGGEQYF. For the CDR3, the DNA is TGCGCCAGCAGTCAATCGGCGACCCCAACAGGGGGGGGCGAGCAGTACTTC.

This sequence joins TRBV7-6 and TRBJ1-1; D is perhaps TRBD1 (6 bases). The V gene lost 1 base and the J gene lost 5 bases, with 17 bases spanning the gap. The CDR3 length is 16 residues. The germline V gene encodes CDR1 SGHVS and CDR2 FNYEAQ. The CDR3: CASSLGGAGAQTEAFF. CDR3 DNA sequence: TGTGCCAGCAGCTTAGGAGGAGCAGGGGCTCAAACTGAAGCTTTCTTT.

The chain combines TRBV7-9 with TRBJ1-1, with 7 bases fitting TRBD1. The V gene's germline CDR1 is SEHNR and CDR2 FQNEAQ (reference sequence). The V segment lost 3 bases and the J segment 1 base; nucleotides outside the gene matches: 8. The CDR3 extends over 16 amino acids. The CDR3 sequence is CASSLTQGYANTEAFF. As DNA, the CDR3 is TGTGCCAGCAGCTTGACACAGGGGTATGCGAACACTGAAGCTTTCTTT.

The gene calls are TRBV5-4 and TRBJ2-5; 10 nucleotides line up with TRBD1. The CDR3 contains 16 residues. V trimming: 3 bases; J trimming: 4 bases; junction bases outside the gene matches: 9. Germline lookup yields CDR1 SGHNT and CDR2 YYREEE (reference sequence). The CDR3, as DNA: TGTGCCAGCAGCTGGGCGCTGACAGGGGGCACAGAGACCCAGTACTTC. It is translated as CASSWALTGGTETQYF.

For the CDR3, the DNA is TGTGCCAGCAGTTTGTACCCGGCGGACGGCACCTATAATTCACCCCTCCACTTT. Its protein product is CASSLYPADGTYNSPLHF. This rearrangement joins TRBV27 to TRBJ1-6, with D uncertain. This CDR3 has 18 residues. CDR1 is MNHEY and CDR2 is SMNVEV in the germline V gene (reference sequence). Trimming shortened V by 3 bases and J by 2 bases, and 17 bases separated the two germline ends.

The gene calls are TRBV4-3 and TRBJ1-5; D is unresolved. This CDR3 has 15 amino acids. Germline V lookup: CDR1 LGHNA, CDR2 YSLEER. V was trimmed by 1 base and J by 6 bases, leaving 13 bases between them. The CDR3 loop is CASSQGTSGSQPQHF. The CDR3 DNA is TGCGCCAGCAGCCAAGGGACCTCCGGTAGTCAGCCCCAGCATTTT.

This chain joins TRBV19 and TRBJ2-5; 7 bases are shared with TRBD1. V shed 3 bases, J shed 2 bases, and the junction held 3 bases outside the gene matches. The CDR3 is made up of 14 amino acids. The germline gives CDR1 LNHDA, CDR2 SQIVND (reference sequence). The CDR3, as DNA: TGTGCCAGTAGTATTGTGGGACAGCAAGAGACCCAGTACTTC. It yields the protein CASSIVGQQETQYF.

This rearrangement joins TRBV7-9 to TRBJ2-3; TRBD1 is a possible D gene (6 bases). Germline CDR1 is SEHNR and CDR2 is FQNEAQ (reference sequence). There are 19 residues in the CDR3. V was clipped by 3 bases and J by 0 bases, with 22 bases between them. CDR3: CASSFADRDTSPSTDTQYF. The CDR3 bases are TGTGCCAGCAGCTTCGCGGACCGGGACACCTCCCCTAGCACAGATACGCAGTATTTT.